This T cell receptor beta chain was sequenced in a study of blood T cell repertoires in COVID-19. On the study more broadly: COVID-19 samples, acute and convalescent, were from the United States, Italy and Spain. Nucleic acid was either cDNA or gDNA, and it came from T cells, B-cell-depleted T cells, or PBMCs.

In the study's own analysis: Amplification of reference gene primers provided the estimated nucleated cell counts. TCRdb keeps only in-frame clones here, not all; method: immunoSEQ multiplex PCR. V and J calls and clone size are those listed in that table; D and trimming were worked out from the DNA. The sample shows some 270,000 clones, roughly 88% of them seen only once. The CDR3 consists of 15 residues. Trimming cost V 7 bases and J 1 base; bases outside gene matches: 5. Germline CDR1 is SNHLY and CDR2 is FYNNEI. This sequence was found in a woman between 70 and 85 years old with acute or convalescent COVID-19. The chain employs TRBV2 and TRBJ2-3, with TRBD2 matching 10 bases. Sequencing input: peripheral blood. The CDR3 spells CASNLAGAGTDTQYF. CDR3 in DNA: TGTGCCAGCAACCTAGCGGGGGCCGGCACAGATACGCAGTATTTT.